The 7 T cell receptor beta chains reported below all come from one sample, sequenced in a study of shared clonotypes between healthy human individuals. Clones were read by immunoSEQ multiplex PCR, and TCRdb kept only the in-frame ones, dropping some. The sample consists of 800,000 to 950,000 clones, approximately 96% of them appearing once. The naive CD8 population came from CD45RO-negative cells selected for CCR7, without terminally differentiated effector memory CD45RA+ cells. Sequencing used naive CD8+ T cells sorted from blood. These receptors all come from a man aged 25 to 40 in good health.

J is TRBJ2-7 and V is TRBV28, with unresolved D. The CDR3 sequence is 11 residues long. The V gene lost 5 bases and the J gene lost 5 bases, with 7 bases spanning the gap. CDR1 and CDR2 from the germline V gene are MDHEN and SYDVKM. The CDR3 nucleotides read TGTGCCAGCAGTCCCGCCCACGAGCAGTACTTC. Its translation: CASSPAHEQYF.

The CDR3 reads CASSGFDLNTEAFF. The CDR3 DNA reads TGTGCCAGCAGTGGATTCGACCTGAACACTGAAGCTTTCTTT. The rearrangement links TRBV6-1 to TRBJ1-1; D is undetermined. Germline V gene data show CDR1 as MNHNS and CDR2 as SASEGT. There are 14 residues in the CDR3. V was pared by 4 bases and J by 0 bases, with 9 bases between.

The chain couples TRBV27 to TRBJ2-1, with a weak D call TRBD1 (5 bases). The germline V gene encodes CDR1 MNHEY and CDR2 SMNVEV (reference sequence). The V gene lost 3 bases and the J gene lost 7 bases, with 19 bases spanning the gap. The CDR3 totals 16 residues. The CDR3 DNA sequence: TGTGCCAGCAGTTTTGCTGGGCAGGGCGCTACAAATGAGCAGTTCTTC. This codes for CASSFAGQGATNEQFF.

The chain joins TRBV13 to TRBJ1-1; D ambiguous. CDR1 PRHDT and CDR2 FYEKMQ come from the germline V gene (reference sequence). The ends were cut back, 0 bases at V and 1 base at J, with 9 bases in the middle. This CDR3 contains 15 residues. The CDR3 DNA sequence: TGTGCCAGCAGCTTAGGTGGGAGCCCGAACACTGAAGCTTTCTTT. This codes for CASSLGGSPNTEAFF.

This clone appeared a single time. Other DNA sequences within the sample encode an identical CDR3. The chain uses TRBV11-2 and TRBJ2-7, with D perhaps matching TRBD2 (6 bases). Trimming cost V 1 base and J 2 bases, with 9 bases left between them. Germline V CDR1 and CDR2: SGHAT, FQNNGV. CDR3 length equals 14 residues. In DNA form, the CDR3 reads TGTGCCAGCAGCTTAGTCGGGAGTGCCTACGAGCAGTACTTC. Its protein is CASSLVGSAYEQYF.

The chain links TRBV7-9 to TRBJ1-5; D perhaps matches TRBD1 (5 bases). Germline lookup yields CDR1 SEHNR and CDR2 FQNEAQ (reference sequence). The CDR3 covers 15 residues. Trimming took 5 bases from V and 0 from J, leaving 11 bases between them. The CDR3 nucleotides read TGTGCCAGCAGCATCCAGGGTGATAGCAATCAGCCCCAGCATTTT. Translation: CASSIQGDSNQPQHF.

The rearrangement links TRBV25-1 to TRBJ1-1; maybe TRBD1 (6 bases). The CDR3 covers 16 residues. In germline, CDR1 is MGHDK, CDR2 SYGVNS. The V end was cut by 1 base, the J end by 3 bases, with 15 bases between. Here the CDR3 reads CASSELVGGLDTEAFF. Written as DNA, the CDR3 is TGTGCCAGCAGTGAATTGGTAGGGGGATTGGACACTGAAGCTTTCTTT.